These 14 T cell receptor beta chains were all obtained from the same sample, sequenced in a study of spatial heterogeneity in lung cancer. The antigens for these receptors are not known. Described time point: sample taken at primary tumor resection. Using its own MiXCR run on the 5' RACE reads, TCRdb lists one record per CDR3 protein. The sample carries a few thousand distinct CDR3 sequences, 8% to 9.5% recorded once. Study-level results: One measure, the expanded intratumoral alpha and beta TCR count, tracked tumor mutation counts.

Sequenced material: lung tumor tissue, taken at surgery. The receptor set was obtained from a male donor with early-stage non-small cell lung cancer.

By its share, this clonotype is medium-sized. The J gene is TRBJ1-1, the V gene TRBV6-5, with a possible D match to TRBD1 (5 bases). This CDR3 is 16 amino acids long. Trimming left V 6 bases short and J 4 bases short, with 21 bases between. Germline V gene lookup returns CDR1 MNHEY and CDR2 SVGAGI. The CDR3 DNA reads TGTGCCAGCAGGGGGTTCGGGGCCGGTGCGGGCACTGAAGCTTTCTTT. Residues: CASRGFGAGAGTEAFF.

In its sample, this clonotype is medium-sized. This chain joins TRBV20-1 and TRBJ1-6; tentatively, D is TRBD1 (5 bases). This CDR3 comprises 13 residues. The germline CDR1 and CDR2 sequences are DFQATT and SNEGSKA (reference sequence). V was trimmed by 6 bases and J by 6 bases, leaving 12 bases between them. In DNA form, the CDR3 reads TGCAGTGCCCTAACAGGCACTAATTCACCCCTCCACTTT. Protein: CSALTGTNSPLHF.

In this sample, this clonotype turned up many times. The chain recombines TRBV20-1 with TRBJ2-5; a weak D match, TRBD1 (5 bases). Trimming pared 1 base from V and 4 bases from J, leaving 7 bases between. Germline V lookup: CDR1 DFQATT, CDR2 SNEGSKA (reference sequence). This CDR3 is 12 amino acids long. CDR3 bases: TGCAGTGCTAGAGGGGGCGGAGAGACCCAGTACTTC. Amino acid sequence: CSARGGGETQYF.

By sample fraction, this clonotype is medium-sized. The gene calls are TRBV28 and TRBJ1-5, with D unresolved. Germline V gives CDR1 MDHEN, CDR2 SYDVKM. This CDR3 has 14 residues. Trimming stripped 3 bases from V and 4 bases from J, with 10 bases between. DNA for the CDR3: TGTGCCAGCAGTTTGTTTCACGGAAATCAGCCCCAGCATTTT. This codes for CASSLFHGNQPQHF.

By share, this clonotype counts as medium-sized (0.01 to 0.1%). V gene TRBV11-2 combines with J gene TRBJ1-2; D possibly corresponds to TRBD1 (5 bases). V was clipped by 5 bases and J by 11 bases, with 21 bases between them. Germline V lookup: CDR1 SGHAT, CDR2 FQNNGV. This CDR3 spans 14 amino acids. CDR3: CASSPSGGLSRYTF. For the CDR3, the DNA is TGTGCCAGCAGCCCTAGCGGGGGTCTATCGAGGTACACCTTC.

This clonotype came up many times. V usage is TRBV11-2 and J usage is TRBJ1-1; 9 bases fit TRBD1. The CDR3 loop spans 15 amino acids. Germline CDR1 is SGHAT and CDR2 is FQNNGV. V shed 5 bases, J shed 4 bases, and the junction held 8 bases outside the gene matches. The CDR3 region has the DNA TGTGCCAGCAGCAATAGGGACAGGGCCCTCACTGAAGCTTTCTTT. The encoded protein is CASSNRDRALTEAFF.

The sample holds many counts of this clonotype. The rearrangement uses TRBV2 and TRBJ1-5, with 8 bases identical to TRBD1. CDR1 is SNHLY and CDR2 is FYNNEI in the germline V gene. The CDR3 contains 14 residues. V shed 5 bases, J shed 5 bases, and the junction held 5 bases outside the gene matches. This CDR3 reads CASSSGGLDQPQHF. DNA of the CDR3: TGTGCCAGCAGTTCAGGGGGCTTAGATCAGCCCCAGCATTTT.

This clonotype is judged medium-sized. The chain carries TRBV21-1 and TRBJ1-5; the table gives TRBD1 as D, unverified against the DNA. TRBV21-1 is noted as a pseudogene. There are 14 residues in the CDR3. The CDR3 nucleotides are TGTGCCAGCAGCAAACAGGGTAGCAATCAGCCCCAGCATTTT. It specifies CASSKQGSNQPQHF.

This clonotype was picked up many times. The V and J genes are TRBV7-6 and TRBJ2-2; D unresolved. The V end lost 5 bases, the J end lost 4 bases, and 5 bases lay between the germline ends. The CDR3 spans 12 residues. Germline lookup yields CDR1 SGHVS and CDR2 FNYEAQ. The CDR3 loop is CASSPFTGELFF. Written as DNA, the CDR3 is TGTGCCAGCAGCCCCTTCACCGGGGAGCTGTTTTTT.

In its sample, this clonotype ranks as medium-sized. The rearrangement joins TRBV4-2 to TRBJ2-3; TRBD2 matches 9 bases. This CDR3 is 16 amino acids long. CDR1 and CDR2 (germline): LGHNA, YNFKEQ. V shed 1 base and J 4 bases; nucleotides not matched to a gene: 6. Here the CDR3 DNA reads TGTGCCAGCAGCCAAGGCGGGGGGGCGGGGTCAGATACGCAGTATTTT. The encoded protein is CASSQGGGAGSDTQYF.

This clonotype is medium-sized by share. The chain recombines TRBV7-9 with TRBJ2-7, with D perhaps being TRBD1 or TRBD2 (6 bases each). Trimming removed 1 base at V and 3 bases at J, with 16 bases between. CDR3 length: 16 amino acids. The V gene's germline CDR1 is SEHNR and CDR2 FQNEAQ (reference sequence). The CDR3 spells CASSLVGGEGHYEQYF. The CDR3 DNA sequence: TGTGCCAGCAGCTTAGTCGGGGGCGAGGGTCACTACGAGCAGTACTTC.

This clonotype is labeled as medium-sized. The chain uses TRBV6-1 and TRBJ1-6; D is perhaps TRBD1 (5 bases). The germline V gene has CDR1 MNHNS and CDR2 SASEGT. The V end lost 2 bases, the J end lost 8 bases, and 19 bases lay between the germline ends. This CDR3 is 17 amino acids long. This CDR3 reads CASSEIPYRGSDSPLHF. The CDR3 nucleotides read TGTGCCAGCAGTGAAATCCCGTACCGGGGCTCGGATTCACCCCTCCACTTT.

J is TRBJ2-6 and V is TRBV30; no clear D gene. Per germline, CDR1 GTSNPN and CDR2 SVGIG (reference sequence). This CDR3 comprises 11 residues. V was clipped by 8 bases and J by 7 bases, with 9 bases between them. The CDR3 DNA follows: TGTGCCCTCGGCACTGCCAACGTCCTGACTTTC. This sequence encodes CALGTANVLTF.

This clonotype qualifies as medium-sized (0.01 to 0.1%). This chain connects TRBV6-1 to TRBJ2-1; D perhaps matches TRBD2 (6 bases). Trimming removed 7 bases at V and 4 bases at J, with 17 bases between. The CDR3 has 15 amino acids. CDR1 is MNHNS, CDR2 SASEGT, per germline. CDR3 sequence: CASTRLGGAYNEQFF. Here the CDR3 DNA reads TGTGCCAGCACAAGGTTGGGAGGTGCGTACAATGAGCAGTTCTTC.